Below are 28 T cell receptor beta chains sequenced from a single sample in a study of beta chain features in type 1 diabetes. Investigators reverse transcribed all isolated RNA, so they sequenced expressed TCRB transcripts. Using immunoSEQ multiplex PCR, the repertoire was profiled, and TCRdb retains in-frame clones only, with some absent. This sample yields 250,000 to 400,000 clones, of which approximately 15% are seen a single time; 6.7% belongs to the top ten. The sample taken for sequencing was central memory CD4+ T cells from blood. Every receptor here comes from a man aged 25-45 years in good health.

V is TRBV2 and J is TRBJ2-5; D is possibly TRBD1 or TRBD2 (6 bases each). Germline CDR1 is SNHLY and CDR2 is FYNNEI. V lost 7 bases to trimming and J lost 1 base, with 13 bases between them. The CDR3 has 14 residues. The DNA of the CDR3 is TGTGCCAGCAAAGGGGGACTCATCCAAGAGACCCAGTACTTC. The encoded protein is CASKGGLIQETQYF.

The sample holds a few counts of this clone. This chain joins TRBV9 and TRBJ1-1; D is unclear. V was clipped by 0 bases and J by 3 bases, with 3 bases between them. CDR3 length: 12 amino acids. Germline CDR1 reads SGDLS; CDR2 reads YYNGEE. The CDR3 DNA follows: TGTGCCAGCAGCGTAGATCACACTGAAGCTTTCTTT. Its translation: CASSVDHTEAFF.

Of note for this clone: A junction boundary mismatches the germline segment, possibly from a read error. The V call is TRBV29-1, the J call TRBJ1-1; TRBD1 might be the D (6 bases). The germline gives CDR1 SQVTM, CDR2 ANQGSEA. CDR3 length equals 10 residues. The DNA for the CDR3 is TGCAGCGGCGGGGACACTGAGGCTTTCTTT. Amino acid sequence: CSGGDTEAFF. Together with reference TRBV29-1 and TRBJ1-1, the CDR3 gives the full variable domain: SAVISQKPSRDICQRGTSLTIQCQVDSQVTMMFWYRQQPGQSLTLIATANQGSEATYESGFVIDKFPISRPNLTFSTLTVSNMSPEDSSIYLCSGGDTEAFFGQGTRLTVV.

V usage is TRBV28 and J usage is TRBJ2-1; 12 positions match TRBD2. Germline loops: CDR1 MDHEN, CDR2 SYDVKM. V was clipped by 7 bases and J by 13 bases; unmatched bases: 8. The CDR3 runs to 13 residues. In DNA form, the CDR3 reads TGTGCCAGCACTGGACTAGCGGGATTCTTCCAGTTCTTC. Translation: CASTGLAGFFQFF. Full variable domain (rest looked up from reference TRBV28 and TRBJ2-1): DVKVTQSSRYLVKRTGEKVFLECVQDMDHENMFWYRQDPGLGLRLIYFSYDVKMKEKGDIPEGYSVSREKKERFSLILESASTNQTSMYLCASTGLAGFFQFFGPGTRLTVL.

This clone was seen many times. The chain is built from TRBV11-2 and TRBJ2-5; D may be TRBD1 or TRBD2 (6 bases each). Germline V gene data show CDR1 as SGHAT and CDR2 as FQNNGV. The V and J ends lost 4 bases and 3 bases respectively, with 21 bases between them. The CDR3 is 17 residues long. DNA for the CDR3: TGTGCCAGCAGCTCCTTAGGCCGGGCCGGGGGCGAAGAGACCCAGTACTTC. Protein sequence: CASSSLGRAGGEETQYF.

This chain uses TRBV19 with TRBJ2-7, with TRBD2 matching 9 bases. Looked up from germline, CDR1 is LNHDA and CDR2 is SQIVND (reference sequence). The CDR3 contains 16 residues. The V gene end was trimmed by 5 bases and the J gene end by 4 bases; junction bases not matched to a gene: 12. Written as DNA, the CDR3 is TGTGCCAGTAGTCGTAATAGCGGGGGAACCCAGTACGAGCAGTACGTC. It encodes CASSRNSGGTQYEQYV.

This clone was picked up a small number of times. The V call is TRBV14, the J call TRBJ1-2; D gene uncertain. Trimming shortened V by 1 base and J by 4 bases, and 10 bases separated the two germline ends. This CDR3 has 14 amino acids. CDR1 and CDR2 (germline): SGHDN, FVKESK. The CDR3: CASSQGLGFYGYTF. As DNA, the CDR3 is TGTGCCAGCAGCCAAGGGCTGGGGTTCTATGGCTACACCTTC.

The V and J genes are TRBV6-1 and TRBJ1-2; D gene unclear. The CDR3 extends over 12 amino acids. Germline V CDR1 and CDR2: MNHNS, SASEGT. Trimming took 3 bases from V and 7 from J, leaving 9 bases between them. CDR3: CASSDSRFGYTF. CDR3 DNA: TGTGCCAGCAGTGATTCGCGGTTTGGCTACACCTTC.

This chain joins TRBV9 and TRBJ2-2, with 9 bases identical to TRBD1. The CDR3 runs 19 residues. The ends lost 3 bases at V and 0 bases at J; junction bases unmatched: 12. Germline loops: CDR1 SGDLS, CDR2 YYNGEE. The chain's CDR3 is CASSANRDRASTNTGELFF. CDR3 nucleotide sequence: TGTGCCAGCAGCGCGAACCGGGACAGGGCATCTACGAACACCGGGGAGCTGTTTTTT.

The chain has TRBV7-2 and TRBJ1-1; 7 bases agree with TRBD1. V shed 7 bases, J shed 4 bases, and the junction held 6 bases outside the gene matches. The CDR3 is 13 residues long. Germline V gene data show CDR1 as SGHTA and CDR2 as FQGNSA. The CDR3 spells CASKGGAGTEAFF. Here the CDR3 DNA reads TGTGCCAGCAAAGGGGGCGCAGGCACTGAAGCTTTCTTT.

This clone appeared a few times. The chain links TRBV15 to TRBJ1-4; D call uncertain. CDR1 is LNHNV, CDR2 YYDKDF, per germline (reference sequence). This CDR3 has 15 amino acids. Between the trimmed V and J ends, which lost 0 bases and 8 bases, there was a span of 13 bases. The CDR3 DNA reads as TGTGCCACCAGCAGAGATCCAGGTTTGGGAGAAAAACTGTTTTTT. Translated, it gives CATSRDPGLGEKLFF.

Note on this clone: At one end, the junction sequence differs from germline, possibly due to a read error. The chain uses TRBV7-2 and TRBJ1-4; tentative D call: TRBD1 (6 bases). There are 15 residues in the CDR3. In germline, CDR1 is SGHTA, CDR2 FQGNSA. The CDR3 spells CANSPQGGFDEKLFF. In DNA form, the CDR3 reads TGTGCCAACAGCCCCCAAGGGGGGTTTGATGAAAAACTGTTTTTT.

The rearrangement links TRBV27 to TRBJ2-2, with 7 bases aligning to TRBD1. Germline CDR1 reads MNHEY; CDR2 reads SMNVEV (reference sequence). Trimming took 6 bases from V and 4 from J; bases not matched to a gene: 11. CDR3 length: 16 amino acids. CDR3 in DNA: TGTGCCAGCAGAACCGGGACAGCTCTATCCACCGGGGAGCTGTTTTTT. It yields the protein CASRTGTALSTGELFF.

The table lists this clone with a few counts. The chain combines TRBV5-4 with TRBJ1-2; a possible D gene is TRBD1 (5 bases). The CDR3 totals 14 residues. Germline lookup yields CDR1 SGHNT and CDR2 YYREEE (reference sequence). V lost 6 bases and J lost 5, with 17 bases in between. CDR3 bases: TGTGCCAGCACCTGGGGGGAAGAGTCGTATGGCTACACCTTC. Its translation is CASTWGEESYGYTF.

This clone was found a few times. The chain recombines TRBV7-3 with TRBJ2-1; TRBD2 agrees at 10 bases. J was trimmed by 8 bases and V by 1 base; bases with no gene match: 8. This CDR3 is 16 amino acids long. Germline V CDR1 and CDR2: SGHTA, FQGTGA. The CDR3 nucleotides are TGTGCCAGCAGCTTAAATCCCAGCGGGAGGGCTTATGAGCAGTTCTTC. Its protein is CASSLNPSGRAYEQFF.

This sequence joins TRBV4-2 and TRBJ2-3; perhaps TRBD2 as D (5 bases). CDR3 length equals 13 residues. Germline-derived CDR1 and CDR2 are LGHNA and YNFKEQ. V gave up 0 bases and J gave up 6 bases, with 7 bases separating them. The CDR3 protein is CASSQERRDTQYF. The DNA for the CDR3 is TGTGCCAGCAGCCAAGAGAGGAGGGATACGCAGTATTTT.

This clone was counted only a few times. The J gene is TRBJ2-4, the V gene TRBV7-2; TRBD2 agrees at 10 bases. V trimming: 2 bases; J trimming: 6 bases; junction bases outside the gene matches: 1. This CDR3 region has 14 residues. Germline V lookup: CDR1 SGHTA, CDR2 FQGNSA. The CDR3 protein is CASSLSSGRNIQYF. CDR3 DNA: TGTGCCAGCAGCTTATCTAGCGGGAGAAACATTCAGTACTTC. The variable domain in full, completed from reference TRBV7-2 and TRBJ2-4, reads GAGVSQSPSNKVTEKGKDVELRCDPISGHTALYWYRQSLGQGLEFLIYFQGNSAPDKSGLPSDRFSAERTGGSVSTLTIQRTQQEDSAVYLCASSLSSGRNIQYFGAGTRLSVL.

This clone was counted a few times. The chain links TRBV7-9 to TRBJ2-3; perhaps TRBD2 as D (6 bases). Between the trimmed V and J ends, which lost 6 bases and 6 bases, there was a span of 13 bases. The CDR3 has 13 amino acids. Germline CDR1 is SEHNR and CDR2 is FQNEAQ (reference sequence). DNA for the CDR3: TGTGCCAGCAGTAACCTAGCGAAGGATACGCAGTATTTT. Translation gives CASSNLAKDTQYF. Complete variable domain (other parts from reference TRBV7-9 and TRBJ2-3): DTGVSQNPRHKITKRGQNVTFRCDPISEHNRLYWYRQTLGQGPEFLTYFQNEAQLEKSRLLSDRFSAERPKGSFSTLEIQRTEQGDSAMYLCASSNLAKDTQYFGPGTRLTVL.

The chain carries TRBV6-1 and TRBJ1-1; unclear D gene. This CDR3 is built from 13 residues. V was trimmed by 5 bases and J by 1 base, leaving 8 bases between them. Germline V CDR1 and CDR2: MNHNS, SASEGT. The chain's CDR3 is CASSSRWNTEAFF. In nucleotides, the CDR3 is TGTGCCAGCAGTTCCCGTTGGAACACTGAAGCTTTCTTT.

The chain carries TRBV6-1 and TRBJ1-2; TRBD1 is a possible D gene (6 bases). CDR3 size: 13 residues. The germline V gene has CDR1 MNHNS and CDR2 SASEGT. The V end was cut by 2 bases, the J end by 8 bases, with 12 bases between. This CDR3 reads CASSELSRGGYTF. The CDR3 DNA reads TGTGCCAGCAGTGAATTGTCCAGGGGAGGCTACACCTTC.

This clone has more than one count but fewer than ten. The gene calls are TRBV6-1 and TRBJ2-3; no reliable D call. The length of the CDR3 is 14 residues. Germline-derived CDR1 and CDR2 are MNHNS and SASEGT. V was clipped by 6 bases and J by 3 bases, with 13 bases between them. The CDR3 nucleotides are TGTGCCAGCAGCCTAGAGGAACGGACAGATACGCAGTATTTT. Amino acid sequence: CASSLEERTDTQYF.

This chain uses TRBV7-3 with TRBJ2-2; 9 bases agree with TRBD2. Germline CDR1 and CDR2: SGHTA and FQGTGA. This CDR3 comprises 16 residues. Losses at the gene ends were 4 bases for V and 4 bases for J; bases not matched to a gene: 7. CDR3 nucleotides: TGTGCCAGCAGCTCCTCGACTAGCGGATTCACCGGGGAGCTGTTTTTT. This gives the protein CASSSSTSGFTGELFF.

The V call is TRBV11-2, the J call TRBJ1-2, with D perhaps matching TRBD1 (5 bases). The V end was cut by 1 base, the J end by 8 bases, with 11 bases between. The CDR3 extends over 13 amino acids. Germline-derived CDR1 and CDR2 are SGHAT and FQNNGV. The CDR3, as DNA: TGTGCCAGCAGCTTAGCCAGGGCAAGAGGCTACACCTTC. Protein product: CASSLARARGYTF.

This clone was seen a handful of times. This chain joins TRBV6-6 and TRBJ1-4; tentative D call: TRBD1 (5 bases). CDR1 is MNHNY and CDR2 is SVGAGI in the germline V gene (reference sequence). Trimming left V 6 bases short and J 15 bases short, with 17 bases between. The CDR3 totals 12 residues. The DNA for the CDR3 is TGTGCCAGCAGAAACCAAGCGCGGGGGGTGTTTTTT. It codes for CASRNQARGVFF.

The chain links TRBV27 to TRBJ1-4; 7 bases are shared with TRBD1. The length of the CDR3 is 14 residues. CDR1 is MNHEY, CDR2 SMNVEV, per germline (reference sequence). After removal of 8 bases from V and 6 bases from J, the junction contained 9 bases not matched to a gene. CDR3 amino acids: CASRGGQNHEKLFF. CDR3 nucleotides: TGTGCCAGCCGGGGGGGACAGAATCATGAAAAACTGTTTTTT.

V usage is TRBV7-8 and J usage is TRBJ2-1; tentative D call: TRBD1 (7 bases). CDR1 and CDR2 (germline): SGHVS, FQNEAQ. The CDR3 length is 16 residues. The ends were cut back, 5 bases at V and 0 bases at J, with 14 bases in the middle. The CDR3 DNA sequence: TGTGCCAGCAGCCCCCCCAGGGGGGTCTCCTACAATGAGCAGTTCTTC. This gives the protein CASSPPRGVSYNEQFF.

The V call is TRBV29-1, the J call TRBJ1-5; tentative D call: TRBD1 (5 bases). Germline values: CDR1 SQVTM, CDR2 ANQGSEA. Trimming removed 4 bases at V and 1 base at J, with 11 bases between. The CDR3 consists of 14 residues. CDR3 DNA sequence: TGCAGCGTTGGGGGGGATAGGAGCAATCAGCCCCAGCATTTT. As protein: CSVGGDRSNQPQHF.

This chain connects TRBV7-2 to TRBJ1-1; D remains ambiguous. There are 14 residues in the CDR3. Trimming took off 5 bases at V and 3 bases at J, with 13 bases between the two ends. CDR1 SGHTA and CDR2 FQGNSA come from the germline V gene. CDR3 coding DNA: TGTGCCAGCAGCCATCTCGGACGCGACACTGAAGCTTTCTTT. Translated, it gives CASSHLGRDTEAFF. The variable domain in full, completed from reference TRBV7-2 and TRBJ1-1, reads GAGVSQSPSNKVTEKGKDVELRCDPISGHTALYWYRQSLGQGLEFLIYFQGNSAPDKSGLPSDRFSAERTGGSVSTLTIQRTQQEDSAVYLCASSHLGRDTEAFFGQGTRLTVV.